In its sample, the clone carrying this TCR beta chain was seen a few times. Its antigen is unidentified. Libraries were prepared by immunoSEQ multiplex PCR; TCRdb keeps only in-frame clonotypes and omits some of them. The data contain tens of thousands of clones, around 87% of them singletons. These data belong to a study of OX40 agonist ivuxolimab in advanced cancers. Study observations and caveats: The CD4+ and CD8+ T cells in the blood had expanded clonally by week 6 at 0.1 to 3.0 mg/kg.

The timepoints at which blood was sampled were baseline, cycle 4 day 1, and cycle 7 day 1. The sample was CD4+ or CD8+ T cells sorted from blood, taken in a trial of the OX40 agonist ivuxolimab. The receptor's source is an adult with an advanced solid tumor such as melanoma, head and neck, liver or kidney cancer.

The CDR3 here is CASSKGRPYEQYF. The CDR3 DNA reads TGCGCCAGCAGCAAGGGGCGCCCCTACGAGCAGTACTTC. The V and J genes are TRBV5-1 and TRBJ2-7; D is possibly TRBD1 (5 bases). Germline V gene lookup returns CDR1 SGHRS and CDR2 YFSETQ. The V end was cut by 4 bases, the J end by 2 bases, with 10 bases between. The CDR3 length is 13 residues.